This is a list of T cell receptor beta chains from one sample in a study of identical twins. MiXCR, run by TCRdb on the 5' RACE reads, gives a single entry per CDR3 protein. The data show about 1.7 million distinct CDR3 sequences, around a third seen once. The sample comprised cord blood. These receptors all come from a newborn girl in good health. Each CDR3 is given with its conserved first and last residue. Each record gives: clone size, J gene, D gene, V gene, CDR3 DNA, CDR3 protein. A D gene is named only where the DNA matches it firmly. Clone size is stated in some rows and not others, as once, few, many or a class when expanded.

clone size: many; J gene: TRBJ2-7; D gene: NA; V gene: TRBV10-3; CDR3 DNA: TGTGCCATCAGTGACAGGACGTCCTCCTACGAGCAGTACTTC; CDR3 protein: CAISDRTSSYEQYF
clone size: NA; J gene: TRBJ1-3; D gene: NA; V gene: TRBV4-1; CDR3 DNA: TGCGCCAGCAGCCAACCCCTGGTAGGATCAGGAAACACCATATATTTT; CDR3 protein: CASSQPLVGSGNTIYF
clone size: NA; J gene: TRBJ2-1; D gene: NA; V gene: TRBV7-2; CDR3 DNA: TGTGCCAGCAACAAGAGGGGACTCTTTTCCTACAATGAGCAGTTCTTC; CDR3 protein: CASNKRGLFSYNEQFF
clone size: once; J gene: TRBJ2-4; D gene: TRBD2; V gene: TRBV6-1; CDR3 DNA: TGTGCCAGCGCAACGGGACTACGCATTCAGTACTTC; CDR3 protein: CASATGLRIQYF
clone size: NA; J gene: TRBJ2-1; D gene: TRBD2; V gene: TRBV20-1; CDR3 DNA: TGCAGTGCTGTCCCCGGGACTAGCGGGAGGCACTCCTACAATGAGCAGTTCTTC; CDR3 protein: CSAVPGTSGRHSYNEQFF
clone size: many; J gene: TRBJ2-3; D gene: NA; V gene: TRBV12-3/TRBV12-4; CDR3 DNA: TGTGCCAGCAGTTTGGTACGGGGCCCCACAGATACGCAGTATTTT; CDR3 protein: CASSLVRGPTDTQYF
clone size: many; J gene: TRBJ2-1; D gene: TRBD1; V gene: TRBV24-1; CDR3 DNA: TGTGCCACCAATGGGCCAGGGGGCAATGAGCAGTTCTTC; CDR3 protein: CATNGPGGNEQFF
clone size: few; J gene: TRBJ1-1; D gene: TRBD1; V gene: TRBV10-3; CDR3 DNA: TGTGCCATCAGTGAGTCGGACAGGGCCACTGAAGCTTTCTTT; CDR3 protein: CAISESDRATEAFF
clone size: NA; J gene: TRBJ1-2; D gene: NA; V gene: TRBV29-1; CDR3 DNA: TGCAGCGTTGCTTTAGGGGGTTACTATGGCTACACCTTC; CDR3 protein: CSVALGGYYGYTF
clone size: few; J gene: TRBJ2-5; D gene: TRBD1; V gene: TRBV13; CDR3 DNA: TGTGCCAGCAGCTTAGGGACAGGGTATCGGGAGACCCAGTACTTC; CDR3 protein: CASSLGTGYRETQYF
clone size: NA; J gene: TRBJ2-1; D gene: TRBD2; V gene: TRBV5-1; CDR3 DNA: TGCGCCAGCAGCTTGGGACTAGCACAAGAGACCCAGTTCTTC; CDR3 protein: CASSLGLAQETQFF
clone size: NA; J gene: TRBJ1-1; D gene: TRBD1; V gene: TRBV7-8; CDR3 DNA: TGTGCCAGCAGCCCTTATCGCCCGGGACAGGCCCTTAACACTGAAGCTTTCTTT; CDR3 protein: CASSPYRPGQALNTEAFF
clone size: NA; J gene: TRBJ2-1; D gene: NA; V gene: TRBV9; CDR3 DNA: TGTGCCAGCAGCGTAGACCCGTTTTCGAGCTCCTACAATGAGCAGTTCTTC; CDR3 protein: CASSVDPFSSSYNEQFF
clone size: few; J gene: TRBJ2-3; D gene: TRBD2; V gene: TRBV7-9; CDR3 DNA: TGTGCCAGCAGCTTCGTGGGTCTAGCGGGGGGCTATTCCCCAGATACGCAGTATTTT; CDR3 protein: CASSFVGLAGGYSPDTQYF
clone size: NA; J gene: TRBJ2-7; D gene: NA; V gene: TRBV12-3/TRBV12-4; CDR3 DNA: TGTGCCAGCAGCACAGGACCGGACAGCTACGAGCAGTACTTC; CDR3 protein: CASSTGPDSYEQYF
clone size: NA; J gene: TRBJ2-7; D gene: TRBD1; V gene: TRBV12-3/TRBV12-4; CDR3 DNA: TGTGCCGGCAGTCGGGACAGGGTAGTCTACGAGCAGTACTTC; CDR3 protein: CAGSRDRVVYEQYF
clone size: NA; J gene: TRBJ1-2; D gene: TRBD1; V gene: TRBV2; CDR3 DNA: TGTGCCAGCAGTGAACAGGGGGCGGCTTATGGCTACACCTTC; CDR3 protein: CASSEQGAAYGYTF
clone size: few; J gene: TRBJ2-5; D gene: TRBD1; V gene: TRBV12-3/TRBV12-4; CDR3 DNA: TGTGCCAGCAGTTTCTCGACAGGGGGGGAGACCCAGTACTTC; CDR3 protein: CASSFSTGGETQYF
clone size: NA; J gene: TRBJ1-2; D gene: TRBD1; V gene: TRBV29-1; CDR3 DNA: TGCAGCGTTGAAGATCCAGGGGGCTTTAACTATGGCTACACCTTC; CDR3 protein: CSVEDPGGFNYGYTF
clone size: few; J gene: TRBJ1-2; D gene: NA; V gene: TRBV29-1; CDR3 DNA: TGCAGCGCCGACGGACCAGGGGTCTATGGCTACACCTTC; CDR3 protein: CSADGPGVYGYTF
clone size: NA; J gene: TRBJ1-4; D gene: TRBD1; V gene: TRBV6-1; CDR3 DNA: TGTGCCAGCAGTGAACAGGGGGGCGCAACTAATGAAAAACTGTTTTTT; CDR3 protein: CASSEQGGATNEKLFF
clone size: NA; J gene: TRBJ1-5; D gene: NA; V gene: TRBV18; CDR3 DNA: TGTGCCAGCTCACCGGTCCAGCGTAATCAGCCCCAGCATTTT; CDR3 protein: CASSPVQRNQPQHF
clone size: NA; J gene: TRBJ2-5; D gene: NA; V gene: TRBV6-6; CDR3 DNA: TGTGCCAGCAGTAAGCCGGGGCAGGGTAGGGAGACCCAGTACTTC; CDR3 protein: CASSKPGQGRETQYF
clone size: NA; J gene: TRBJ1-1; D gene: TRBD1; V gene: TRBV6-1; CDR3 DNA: TGTGCCAGCAGTGACCACAGGGGCCACACTGAAGCTTTCTTT; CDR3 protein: CASSDHRGHTEAFF
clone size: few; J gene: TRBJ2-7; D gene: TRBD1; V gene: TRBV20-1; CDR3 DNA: TGCAGTGCCGAGAGACAGGGCTACGAGCAGTACTTC; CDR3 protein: CSAERQGYEQYF
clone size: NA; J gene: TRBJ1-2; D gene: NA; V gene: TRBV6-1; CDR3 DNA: TGTGCCAGCACGGTTAACTATGGCTACACCTTC; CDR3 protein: CASTVNYGYTF
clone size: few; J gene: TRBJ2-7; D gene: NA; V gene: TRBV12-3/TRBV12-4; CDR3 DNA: TGTGCCAGCAGTCCTCCGGGACTTTGGTACGAGCAGTACTTC; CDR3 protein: CASSPPGLWYEQYF
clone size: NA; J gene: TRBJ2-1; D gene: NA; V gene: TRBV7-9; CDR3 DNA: TGTGCCAGCAGCTTTTTGCTAGGCTCCTACAGTGAGCAGTTCTTC; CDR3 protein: CASSFLLGSYSEQFF
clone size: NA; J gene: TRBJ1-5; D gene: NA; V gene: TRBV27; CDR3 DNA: TGTGCCAGCATGGGGGGCCCTTATCAGCCCCAGCATTTT; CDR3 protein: CASMGGPYQPQHF
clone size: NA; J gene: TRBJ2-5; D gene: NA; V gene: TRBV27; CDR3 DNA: TGTGCCAGCAGTTTATCTGCCTCGGGACTCTCGAAAGAGACCCAGTACTTC; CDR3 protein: CASSLSASGLSKETQYF
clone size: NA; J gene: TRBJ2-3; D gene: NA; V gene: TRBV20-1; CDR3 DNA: TGCAGTGCTAGTGGGAGCGTCGGCACAGATACGCAGTATTTT; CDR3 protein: CSASGSVGTDTQYF
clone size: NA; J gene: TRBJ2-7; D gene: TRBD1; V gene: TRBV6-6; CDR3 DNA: TGTGCCAGCAGATACCTGGGAGGACAGGGCAATGAGCAGTACTTC; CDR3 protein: CASRYLGGQGNEQYF
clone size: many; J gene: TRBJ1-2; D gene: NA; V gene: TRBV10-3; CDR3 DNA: TGTGCCATCAGTGAGTCTGGCGGCTACTATGGCTACACCTTC; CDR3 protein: CAISESGGYYGYTF
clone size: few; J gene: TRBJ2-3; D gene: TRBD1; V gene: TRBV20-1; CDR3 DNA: TGCAGTGCCCACCGAGGGGGCCATACGCAGTATTTT; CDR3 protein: CSAHRGGHTQYF
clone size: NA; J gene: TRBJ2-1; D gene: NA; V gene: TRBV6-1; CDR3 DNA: TGTGCCAGCAGTGAAGCGGCCTCGGCGGGTTCCTACAATGAGCAGTTCTTC; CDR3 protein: CASSEAASAGSYNEQFF
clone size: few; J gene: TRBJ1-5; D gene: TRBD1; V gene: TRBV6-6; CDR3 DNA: TGTGCCAGCAGGGGCGACAGGGGAAATCAGCCCCAGCATTTT; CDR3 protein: CASRGDRGNQPQHF
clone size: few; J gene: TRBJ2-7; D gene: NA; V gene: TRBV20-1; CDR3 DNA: TGCAGCAAAACTAGTTACGAGCAGTACTTC; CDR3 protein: CSKTSYEQYF
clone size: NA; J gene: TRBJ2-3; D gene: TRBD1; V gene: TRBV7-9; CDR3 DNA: TGTGCCAGCAGCTTACGAGGGACAGGGGGCAAGAACCTAGATACGCAGTATTTT; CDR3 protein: CASSLRGTGGKNLDTQYF
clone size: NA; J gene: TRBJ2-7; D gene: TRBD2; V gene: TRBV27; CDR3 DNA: TGTGCCAGCAGTTTATCGGGACTAGGACCCTACGAGCAGTACTTC; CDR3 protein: CASSLSGLGPYEQYF
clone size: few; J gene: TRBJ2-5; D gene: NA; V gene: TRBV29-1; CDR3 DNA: TGCAGCGTTGACAGCCAGACCCAGTACTTC; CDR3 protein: CSVDSQTQYF
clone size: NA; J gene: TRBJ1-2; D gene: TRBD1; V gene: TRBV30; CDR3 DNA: TGTGCCTGGAGTGTTGGGACAGGGGTCTATGGCTACACCTTC; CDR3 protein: CAWSVGTGVYGYTF
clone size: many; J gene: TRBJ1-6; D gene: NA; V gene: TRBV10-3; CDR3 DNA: TGTGCCATCACCGGGACTTCTAATTCACCCCTCCACTTT; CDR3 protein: CAITGTSNSPLHF
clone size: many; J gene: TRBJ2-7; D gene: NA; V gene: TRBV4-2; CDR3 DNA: TGTGCCAGTCAAGCCCCCGGTACAACCTACGAGCAGTACTTC; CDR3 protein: CASQAPGTTYEQYF
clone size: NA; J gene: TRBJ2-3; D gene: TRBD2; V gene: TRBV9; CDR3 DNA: TGTGCCAGCAGCGACGGGTCTAGCGGGGGGACAGATACGCAGTATTTT; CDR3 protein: CASSDGSSGGTDTQYF
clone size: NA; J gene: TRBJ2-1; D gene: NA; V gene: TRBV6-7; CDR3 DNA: TGTGCCAGCAGTTACTCACACAATGAGCAGTTCTTC; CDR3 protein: CASSYSHNEQFF
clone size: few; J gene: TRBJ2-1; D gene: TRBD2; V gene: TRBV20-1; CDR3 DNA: TGCAGTGCCATTACTAGCGCCGACTACAATGAGCAGTTCTTC; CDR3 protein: CSAITSADYNEQFF